The clone carrying this T cell receptor (beta chain) occurred many times. The antigen remains undetermined. The source of the sample is a study of CD8+CD57+ T cells in acquired aplastic anemia. Across the study: Sorted cells (CD4+ and CD8+) yielded DNA amounts that averaged approximately 3.1 ug. Healthy donors had, on average, around 11 million reads for their CD4+ cells. The study, taken as a whole, reports: In common between the patients and the controls were approximately 30 CD8+ CDR3 sequences.

TCR beta VDJ and CDR3 profiles were obtained from a genomic DNA template. Each CDR3 protein gets one entry after TCRdb re-called the reads with MiXCR. This sample has around 170,000 distinct CDR3 sequences, with 55% to 70% found just once. J gave up 5 bases and V 0 bases, and 15 bases lay outside the gene matches. CDR1 and CDR2 (germline): DFQATT, SNEGSKA (reference sequence). The CDR3 is 19 amino acids. Sequenced material: sorted CD4+, CD8+, or CD8+CD57+ T cells (not recorded which) from PBMCs. This chain links TRBV20-1 with TRBJ2-1, with TRBD2 matching over 11 bases. This TCR derives from a human donor in good health. The CDR3 region is CSARDGGSGRASLNNEQFF. The CDR3 nucleotides read TGCAGTGCTAGAGATGGGGGTAGCGGGAGGGCCAGCCTCAACAATGAGCAGTTCTTC.